Listed below are T cell receptor beta chains from one sample, sequenced in a study of cytomegalovirus exposure and HLA in healthy donors. Method: immunoSEQ multiplex PCR; TCRdb's copy keeps in-frame clones and lacks some. The profile shows approximately 160,000 clones, 70% to 85% of them singletons. Sequencing was performed on PBMCs. These receptors were collected from a young man in good health and CMV-seronegative. Both conserved end residues are part of each CDR3. Fields, in order: D gene, J gene, V gene, clone size, CDR3 protein, CDR3 DNA. The D gene is left open where the match is weak. Clone size appears in some rows only: once, few, many, or a class for an expanded clone.

D: NA; J: TRBJ2-1; V: TRBV7-3; size: NA; CDR3: CASSLAGEQFF; DNA: TGTGCCAGCAGCTTAGCCGGGGAGCAGTTCTTC
D: TRBD1; J: TRBJ1-2; V: TRBV18; size: NA; CDR3: CASSRDSNYGYTF; DNA: TGTGCCAGCTCACGGGACAGCAACTATGGCTACACCTTC
D: NA; J: TRBJ2-5; V: TRBV28; size: NA; CDR3: CASSPDRQETQYF; DNA: TGTGCCAGCAGCCCAGACAGGCAAGAGACCCAGTACTTC
D: TRBD1; J: TRBJ2-2; V: TRBV5-6; size: NA; CDR3: CASSLGTGEFGGELFF; DNA: TGTGCCAGCAGCTTAGGGACAGGGGAGTTTGGCGGGGAGCTGTTTTTT
D: TRBD1; J: TRBJ2-2; V: TRBV5-8; size: NA; CDR3: CASSPRPGRAQGAGELFF; DNA: TGTGCCAGCAGCCCCCGCCCCGGGCGCGCTCAGGGGGCCGGGGAGCTGTTTTTT
D: TRBD2; J: TRBJ2-1; V: TRBV29-1; size: NA; CDR3: CSVIGGRVGNEQFF; DNA: TGCAGCGTTATAGGCGGGAGGGTCGGGAATGAGCAGTTCTTC
D: NA; J: TRBJ2-2; V: TRBV11-3; size: NA; CDR3: CASSLGLGELFF; DNA: TGTGCCAGCAGCTTAGGACTAGGGGAGCTGTTTTTT
D: TRBD2; J: TRBJ2-7; V: TRBV4-3; size: NA; CDR3: CASSQVRAGGFGEQYF; DNA: TGCGCCAGCAGCCAGGTTCGAGCGGGAGGTTTTGGCGAGCAGTACTTC
D: NA; J: TRBJ2-5; V: TRBV6-1; size: NA; CDR3: CASNWGRVSETQYF; DNA: TGTGCCAGCAATTGGGGGCGAGTATCAGAGACCCAGTACTTC
D: NA; J: TRBJ2-7; V: TRBV6-5; size: NA; CDR3: CASSRNPSYEQYF; DNA: TGTGCCAGCAGCCGTAATCCTTCCTACGAGCAGTACTTC
D: NA; J: TRBJ1-2; V: TRBV15; size: NA; CDR3: CATSRGGRGMGGYTF; DNA: TGTGCCACCAGCAGAGGAGGGCGGGGGATGGGAGGCTACACCTTC
D: TRBD1; J: TRBJ2-7; V: TRBV29-1; size: NA; CDR3: CSVGLSGTGGLYEQYF; DNA: TGCAGCGTAGGTCTTTCGGGGACAGGGGGTCTGTACGAGCAGTACTTC
D: NA; J: TRBJ2-1; V: TRBV11-2; size: NA; CDR3: CASSPEIAEHYNEQFF; DNA: TGTGCCAGCAGCCCGGAAATAGCGGAGCACTACAATGAGCAGTTCTTC
D: NA; J: TRBJ2-7; V: TRBV28; size: NA; CDR3: CASRTEQGSEQYF; DNA: TGTGCCAGCAGGACTGAACAGGGATCCGAGCAGTACTTC
D: NA; J: TRBJ1-2; V: TRBV4-1; size: NA; CDR3: CASSGAELRPGGYTF; DNA: TGCGCCAGCAGCGGAGCCGAACTCCGACCGGGGGGCTACACCTTC
D: TRBD1; J: TRBJ1-1; V: TRBV6-6; size: NA; CDR3: CASRSGTGGLEAFF; DNA: TGTGCCAGCAGGTCCGGGACAGGGGGCCTTGAAGCTTTCTTT
D: NA; J: TRBJ1-2; V: TRBV7-9; size: once; CDR3: CASSLPPGWGENYGYTF; DNA: TGTGCCAGCAGCTTACCCCCAGGGTGGGGGGAAAACTATGGCTACACCTTC
D: NA; J: TRBJ1-3; V: TRBV6-1; size: NA; CDR3: CASSEAWRISGNTIYF; DNA: TGTGCCAGCAGTGAAGCGTGGAGGATCTCTGGAAACACCATATATTTT
D: TRBD2; J: TRBJ2-4; V: TRBV19; size: NA; CDR3: CASSTGAGEDIQYF; DNA: TGTGCCAGTAGTACCGGGGCGGGAGAGGACATTCAGTACTTC
D: TRBD2; J: TRBJ2-2; V: TRBV2; size: NA; CDR3: CASRLSSGGGELFF; DNA: TGTGCCAGCAGGCTCTCTAGCGGAGGCGGGGAGCTGTTTTTT
D: TRBD1; J: TRBJ2-7; V: TRBV6-5; size: once; CDR3: CASSYQTGGGYEQYF; DNA: TGTGCCAGCAGTTACCAGACAGGGGGCGGGTACGAGCAGTACTTC
D: TRBD1; J: TRBJ1-3; V: TRBV2; size: NA; CDR3: CASSEAARDRAWVRGNTIYF; DNA: TGTGCCAGCAGTGAAGCAGCGAGGGACAGGGCGTGGGTGAGAGGAAACACCATATATTTT
D: NA; J: TRBJ1-6; V: TRBV9; size: NA; CDR3: CASSASGNSPLHF; DNA: TGTGCCAGCAGCGCATCAGGGAATTCACCCCTCCACTTT
D: NA; J: TRBJ2-1; V: TRBV25-1; size: NA; CDR3: CASNPASDWYRRYNEQFF; DNA: TGTGCCAGCAATCCAGCGTCCGACTGGTACCGTAGGTACAATGAGCAGTTCTTC
D: TRBD1; J: TRBJ1-5; V: TRBV5-8; size: NA; CDR3: CASNYLLGTGDQPQHF; DNA: TGTGCCAGCAACTATCTTCTCGGGACAGGGGATCAGCCCCAGCATTTT
D: NA; J: TRBJ1-2; V: TRBV4-2; size: NA; CDR3: CASSQIDSNYGYTF; DNA: TGTGCCAGCAGCCAGATAGACAGTAACTATGGCTACACCTTC
D: TRBD2; J: TRBJ2-1; V: TRBV5-1; size: NA; CDR3: CASSWTLAGVGNEQFF; DNA: TGCGCCAGCAGCTGGACACTAGCGGGGGTAGGCAATGAGCAGTTCTTC
D: TRBD1; J: TRBJ1-5; V: TRBV7-6; size: NA; CDR3: CASSLGLDRLGSQPQHF; DNA: TGTGCCAGCAGCTTAGGCTTGGACAGGCTTGGTTCGCAGCCCCAGCATTTT
D: NA; J: TRBJ1-5; V: TRBV6-6; size: few; CDR3: CASSHTEYSNQPQHF; DNA: TGTGCCAGCAGTCACACAGAATATAGCAATCAGCCCCAGCATTTT
D: TRBD1; J: TRBJ2-2; V: TRBV9; size: NA; CDR3: CASSGTGRNTGELFF; DNA: TGTGCCAGCAGTGGGACAGGGAGGAACACCGGGGAGCTGTTTTTT
D: TRBD2; J: TRBJ2-7; V: TRBV9; size: NA; CDR3: CASSVGVGGDYEQYF; DNA: TGTGCCAGCAGCGTAGGGGTGGGGGGGGATTACGAGCAGTACTTC
D: TRBD1; J: TRBJ2-7; V: TRBV10-3; size: NA; CDR3: CAISPGQGESEQYF; DNA: TGTGCCATCAGTCCGGGACAGGGTGAATCCGAGCAGTACTTC
D: NA; J: TRBJ2-7; V: TRBV2; size: NA; CDR3: CASSDVMFYEQYF; DNA: TGTGCCAGCAGTGACGTTATGTTCTACGAGCAGTACTTC
D: TRBD1; J: TRBJ2-5; V: TRBV6-1; size: NA; CDR3: CASREGAVETQYF; DNA: TGTGCCAGCAGAGAGGGGGCCGTAGAGACCCAGTACTTC
D: NA; J: TRBJ2-1; V: TRBV6-5; size: NA; CDR3: CASSLRQTAYNEQFF; DNA: TGTGCCAGCAGTCTCCGACAGACCGCCTACAATGAGCAGTTCTTC
D: NA; J: TRBJ2-7; V: TRBV15; size: NA; CDR3: CATSRRGQSYEQYF; DNA: TGTGCCACCAGCAGACGAGGACAGTCCTACGAGCAGTACTTC
D: NA; J: TRBJ1-2; V: TRBV5-1; size: NA; CDR3: CASSVGGYGYTF; DNA: TGCGCCAGCAGCGTCGGGGGCTATGGCTACACCTTC
D: NA; J: TRBJ2-1; V: TRBV28; size: NA; CDR3: CASSSSGDFDNEQFF; DNA: TGTGCCAGCAGCTCCTCTGGGGACTTCGACAATGAGCAGTTCTTC
D: NA; J: TRBJ1-4; V: TRBV27; size: NA; CDR3: CASSLTDSLNEKLFF; DNA: TGTGCCAGCAGTCTCACGGACAGCCTTAATGAAAAACTGTTTTTT
D: TRBD1; J: TRBJ1-2; V: TRBV11-2; size: NA; CDR3: CASSLADRGYGYTF; DNA: TGTGCCAGCAGCTTAGCTGACAGGGGCTATGGCTACACCTTC
D: TRBD2; J: TRBJ2-5; V: TRBV27; size: NA; CDR3: CASSPLAGEETQYF; DNA: TGTGCCAGCAGTCCACTAGCGGGGGAAGAGACCCAGTACTTC
D: NA; J: TRBJ2-7; V: TRBV9; size: once; CDR3: CASSLGVGAYEQYF; DNA: TGTGCCAGCAGCCTAGGGGTTGGAGCCTACGAGCAGTACTTC
D: NA; J: TRBJ1-6; V: TRBV19; size: NA; CDR3: CASSIRDTGSPLHF; DNA: TGTGCCAGTAGTATCCGGGACACCGGTTCACCCCTCCACTTT